The text below deals with one T cell receptor beta chain. Its binding antigen is unknown. No much larger clonotype is one base removed from it; base qualities were not supplied. This sample was included in a study of T cells in Graves' hyperthyroidism and ophthalmopathy (dated by TCRdb to about 2019). Context from the whole study: Peripheral blood samples were taken at initial diagnosis, before any treatment was given. To identify distinguishing TCR V-J signatures, a discovery cohort of around 100 patients was used, comprising 43 with Graves' ophthalmopathy and 55 to 65 with stable Graves' hyperthyroidism. Prospective prediction of ophthalmopathy was tested in an independent validation cohort of 18 to 20 hyperthyroidism patients and 15 to 17 patients who later progressed to ophthalmopathy. The 95 to 100 discovery patients were randomly divided into training and test sets at a 7:3 ratio. The study also compared thyroid tissue and blood T-cell repertoires from several Graves' hyperthyroidism patients. After sampling, hyperthyroidism patients received methimazole starting at 30 mg daily, and ophthalmopathy patients received high-dose intravenous methylprednisolone. TCR Vbeta CDR3 sequencing of fewer than 150 peripheral blood samples (roughly 41 ophthalmopathy, about 80 hyperthyroidism and about 17 progressor patients) is reported in the paper. Beyond this particular receptor, the publication reports: In validation, the model predicted progression to ophthalmopathy with approximately 69% sensitivity and 72.22% specificity, a median of about six months before onset. Most expanded thyroid clonotypes (frequency above 0.001) were also detected in blood, suggesting blood repertoires may reflect thyroid immune responses. No statistical method was used to fix the sample size in advance, and group allocation was not hidden from the investigators. In cross-validation, a model built on a 13 V-J signature told ophthalmopathy apart from stable hyperthyroidism with approximately 91% sensitivity and about 81% specificity, and in testing the same model reached 80%/75%.

Moderately to severely active disease, a Clinical Activity Score of at least 3, a NOSPECS grade of at least 4, and a duration under 3 months were present in ophthalmopathy patients. The study excluded patients with uncontrolled infections, other autoimmune diseases, pregnancy or lactation. Diagnoses were established on the basis of clinical symptoms, serum thyroxine and TRAb, thyroid ultrasound, and orbital computed tomography. PBMCs were separated from approximately 10 ml of fresh peripheral blood using Ficoll-Paque density gradient centrifugation. Total RNA was extracted using Trizol reagent, and RNA quality was assessed on an Agilent 2100 Bioanalyzer. The TCR beta CDR3 regions were amplified from the RNA transcripts. A first-round RT-PCR of the TCR CDR3 used the HTBI primer set with the Qiagen OneStep RT-PCR kit. Libraries were constructed in a second round of multiplex PCR, after which size selection and purification were performed. Sequencing of the libraries was done on an Illumina HiSeq2000 using paired-end 100 bp reads. For the original study's pipeline: SOAPnuke was used to process the raw data, with reads discarded if the reads contained adapters or uncalled bases, had a mean Phred below 15, or lacked an exact constant-primer or identifier match. COPE v1.2.5 was used to merge high-quality paired reads, and clonotypes were defined as unique nucleotide sequences. MiTCR v1.1 was used to align clonotypes to the IMGT TRBV, TRBD and TRBJ reference segments. The analysis was restricted to V-J combinations with a frequency above 0.0001, which together covered 99.2% of the repertoires. The TCS score was defined as the ratio of F50 (clonal expansion) to E x V (chaos), calculated using BLOSUM62-based TCRdist between CDR3 peptides within each V-J. Welch's t-statistics and random forest reduced 500 to 550 V-J features to 13, which were used in a naive Bayes classifier (R e1071). TCRdb reran the public reads through fastp at Q25 and MiXCR, keeping productive beta chains. Rows are combined by CDR3 protein, so each entry shows the most common genes and DNA. The V and J calls follow TCRdb's processing rather than the paper's. The sample table lists some 490,000 distinct CDR3 sequences, approximately 23% of them with a count of one. The ten largest account for around 47% of the sample.

The germline V gene specifies SGHTA as CDR1 and FQGNSA as CDR2. V and J lose 1 base and 12 bases, and a span of 16 bases separates them. The CDR3 sequence holds 14 residues, the cysteine and phenylalanine included. Only CDR3 DNA is held: 42 bases, read in frame from base 1. The clonotype was recovered from a woman aged 65 to 85 with Graves' ophthalmopathy. Sequencing was done on a sample of blood. The receptor chain draws on TRBV7-2 and TRBJ2-1; TRBD1 is a possible D gene, resting on 6 matching bases. The base sequence is TGTGCCAGCAGCTTAGTAAGGGGGACCGAAAGGCAGTTCTTC. This translates into CASSLVRGTERQFF.